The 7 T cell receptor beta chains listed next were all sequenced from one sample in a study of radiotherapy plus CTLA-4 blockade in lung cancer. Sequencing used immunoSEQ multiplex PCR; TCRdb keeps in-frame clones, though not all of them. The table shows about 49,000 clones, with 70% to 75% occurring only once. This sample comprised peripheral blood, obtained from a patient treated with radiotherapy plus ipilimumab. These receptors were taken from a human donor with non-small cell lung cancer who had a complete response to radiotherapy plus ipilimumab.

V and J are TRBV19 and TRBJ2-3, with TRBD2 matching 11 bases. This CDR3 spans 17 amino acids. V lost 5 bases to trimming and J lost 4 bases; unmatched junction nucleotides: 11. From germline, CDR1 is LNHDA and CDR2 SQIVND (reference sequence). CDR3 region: CASSLHSGGAGPDTQYF. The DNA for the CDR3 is TGTGCCAGTAGTCTCCATAGCGGGGGGGCCGGGCCAGATACGCAGTATTTT.

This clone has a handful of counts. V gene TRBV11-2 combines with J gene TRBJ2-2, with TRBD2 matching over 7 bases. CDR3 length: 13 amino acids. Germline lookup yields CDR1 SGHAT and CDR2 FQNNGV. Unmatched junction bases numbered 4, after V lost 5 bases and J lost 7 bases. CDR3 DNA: TGTGCCAGCAGCCTGACTAGCTTCGGGGAGCTGTTTTTT. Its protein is CASSLTSFGELFF.

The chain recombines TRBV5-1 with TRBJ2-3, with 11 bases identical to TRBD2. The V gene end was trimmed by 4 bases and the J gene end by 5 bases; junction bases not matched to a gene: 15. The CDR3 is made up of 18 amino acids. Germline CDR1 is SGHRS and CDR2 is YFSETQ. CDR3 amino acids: CASSPIAGGPSGKDTQYF. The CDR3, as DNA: TGCGCCAGCAGCCCAATAGCGGGAGGGCCGTCCGGGAAAGATACGCAGTATTTT.

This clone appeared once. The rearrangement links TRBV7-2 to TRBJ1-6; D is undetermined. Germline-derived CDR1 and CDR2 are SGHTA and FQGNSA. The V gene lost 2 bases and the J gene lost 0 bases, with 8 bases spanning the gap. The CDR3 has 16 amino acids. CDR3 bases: TGTGCCAGCAGCTTACGGTTAAGCTCCTATAATTCACCCCTCCACTTT. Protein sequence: CASSLRLSSYNSPLHF.

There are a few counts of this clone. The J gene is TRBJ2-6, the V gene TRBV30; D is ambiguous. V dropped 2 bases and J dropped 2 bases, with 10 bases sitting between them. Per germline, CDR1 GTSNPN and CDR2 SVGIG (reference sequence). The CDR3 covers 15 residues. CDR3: CAWSPTTTGANVLTF. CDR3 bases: TGTGCCTGGAGTCCCACCACTACTGGGGCCAACGTCCTGACTTTC.

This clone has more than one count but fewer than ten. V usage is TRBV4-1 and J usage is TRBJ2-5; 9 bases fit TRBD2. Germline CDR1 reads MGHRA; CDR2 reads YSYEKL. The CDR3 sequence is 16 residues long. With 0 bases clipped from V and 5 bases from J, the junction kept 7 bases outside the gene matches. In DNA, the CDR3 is TGCGCCAGCAGCCAAGAAGGGGGCGGGGGGGTCGAGACCCAGTACTTC. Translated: CASSQEGGGGVETQYF.

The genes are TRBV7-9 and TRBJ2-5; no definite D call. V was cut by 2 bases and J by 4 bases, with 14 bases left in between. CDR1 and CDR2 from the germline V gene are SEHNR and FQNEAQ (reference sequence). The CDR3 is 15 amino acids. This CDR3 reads CASSLSVQLRETQYF. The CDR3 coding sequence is TGTGCCAGCAGCTTAAGCGTCCAGTTGAGAGAGACCCAGTACTTC.